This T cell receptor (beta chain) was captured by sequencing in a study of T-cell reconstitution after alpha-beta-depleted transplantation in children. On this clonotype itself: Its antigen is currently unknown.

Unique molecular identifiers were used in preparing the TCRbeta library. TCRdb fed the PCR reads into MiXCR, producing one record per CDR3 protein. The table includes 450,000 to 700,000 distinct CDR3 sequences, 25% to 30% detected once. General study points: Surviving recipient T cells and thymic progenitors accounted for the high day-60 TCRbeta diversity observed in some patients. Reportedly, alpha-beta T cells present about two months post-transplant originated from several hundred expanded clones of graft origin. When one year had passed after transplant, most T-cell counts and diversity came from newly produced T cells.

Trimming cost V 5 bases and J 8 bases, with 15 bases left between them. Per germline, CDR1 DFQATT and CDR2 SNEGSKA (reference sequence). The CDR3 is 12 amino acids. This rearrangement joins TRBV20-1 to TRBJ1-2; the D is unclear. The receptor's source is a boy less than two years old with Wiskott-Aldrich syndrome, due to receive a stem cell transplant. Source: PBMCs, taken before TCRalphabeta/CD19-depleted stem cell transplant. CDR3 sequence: CSAPNGKGGYTF. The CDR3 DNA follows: TGCAGTGCTCCAAATGGGAAGGGAGGCTACACCTTC.